This T cell receptor beta chain was sequenced during a study of response to subunit inactivated influenza vaccine. TCRdb reanalysed the RT-PCR reads using MiXCR and keeps one entry per CDR3 protein. The repertoire holds about 650,000 distinct CDR3 sequences, with about 15% as singletons. Germline loops: CDR1 KGHSH, CDR2 LQKENI. V was cut by 6 bases and J by 4 bases, with 12 bases left in between. The CDR3 spans 13 residues. The sequence derives from a man between 50 and 59 years old who received an inactivated influenza vaccine. This sequence joins TRBV18 and TRBJ1-1, with D possibly being TRBD1 (6 bases). This sample comprised PBMCs from blood, obtained around 15 days before vaccination. The CDR3, as DNA: TGTGCCAGCTCGCAGAGGGGGTTCACTGAAGCTTTCTTT. Translation gives CASSQRGFTEAFF.